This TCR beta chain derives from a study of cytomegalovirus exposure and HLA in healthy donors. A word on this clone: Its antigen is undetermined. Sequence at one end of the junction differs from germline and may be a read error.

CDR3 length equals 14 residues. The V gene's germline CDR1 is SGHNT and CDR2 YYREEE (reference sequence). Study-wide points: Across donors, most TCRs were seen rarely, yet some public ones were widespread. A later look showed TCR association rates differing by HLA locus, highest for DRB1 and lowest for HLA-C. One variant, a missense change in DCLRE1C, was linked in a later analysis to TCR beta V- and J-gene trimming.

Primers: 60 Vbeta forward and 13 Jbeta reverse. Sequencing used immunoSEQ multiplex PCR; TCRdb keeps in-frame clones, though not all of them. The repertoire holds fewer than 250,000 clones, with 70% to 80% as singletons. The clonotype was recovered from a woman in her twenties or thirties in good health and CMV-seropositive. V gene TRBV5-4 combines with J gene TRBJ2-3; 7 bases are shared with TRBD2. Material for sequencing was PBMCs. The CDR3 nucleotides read TGTGCCAGCAGCTTGGTGACTAGCAGAGATACGCAGTATTTT. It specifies CASSLVTSRDTQYF. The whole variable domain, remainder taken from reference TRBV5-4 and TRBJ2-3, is ETGVTQSPTHLIKTRGQQVTLRCSSQSGHNTVSWYQQALGQGPQFIFQYYREEENGRGNFPPRFSGLQFPNYSSELNVNALELDDSALYLCASSLVTSRDTQYFGPGTRLTVL.